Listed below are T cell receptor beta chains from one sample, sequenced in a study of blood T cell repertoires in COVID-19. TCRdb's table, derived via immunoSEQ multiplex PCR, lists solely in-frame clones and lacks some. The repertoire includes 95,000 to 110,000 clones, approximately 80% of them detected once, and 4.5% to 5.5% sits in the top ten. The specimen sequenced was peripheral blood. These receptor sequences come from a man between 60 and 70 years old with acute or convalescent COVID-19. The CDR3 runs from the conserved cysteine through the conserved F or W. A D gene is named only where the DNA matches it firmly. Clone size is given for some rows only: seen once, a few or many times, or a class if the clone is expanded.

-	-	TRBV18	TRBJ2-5	TGTGCCAGCTCACCCGACAGGCAAGAGACCCAGTACTTC	CASSPDRQETQYF
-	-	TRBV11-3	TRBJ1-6	TGTGCCAGCAGCCAGACACCAGGGGTAGGCTTTTCACCCCTCCACTTT	CASSQTPGVGFSPLHF
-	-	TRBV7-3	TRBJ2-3	TGTGCCAGCAGCCCGATGGGGGCATCTACTAACACAGATACGCAGTATTTT	CASSPMGASTNTDTQYF
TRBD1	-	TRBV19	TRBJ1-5	TGTGCCAGTAGTATAGGAGGACAGGGCGGAATACCCCAGCATTTT	CASSIGGQGGIPQHF
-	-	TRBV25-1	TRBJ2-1	TGTGCCAGCAGTGAATTAGGGGGACGCGACAACAATGAGCAGTTCTTC	CASSELGGRDNNEQFF
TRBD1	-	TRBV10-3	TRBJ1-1	TGTGCCATCAGCCAGGGGGAAAGGACTGAAGCTTTCTTT	CAISQGERTEAFF
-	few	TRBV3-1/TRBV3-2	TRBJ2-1	TGTGCCAGCAGCCAAGGTATTTTGGCAAACAATGAGCAGTTCTTC	CASSQGILANNEQFF
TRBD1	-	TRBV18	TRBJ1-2	TGTGCCAGCTCACCCCTTAAGGGACAGGCTAACTATGGCTACACCTTC	CASSPLKGQANYGYTF
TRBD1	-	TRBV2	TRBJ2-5	TGTGCCAGCAGTGCTGACAGGGTTGGAGAGACCCAGTACTTC	CASSADRVGETQYF
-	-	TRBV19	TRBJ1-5	TGTGCCAGTAGTATTAGGGCAGGGGCCCAGCCCCAGCATTTT	CASSIRAGAQPQHF
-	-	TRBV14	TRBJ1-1	TGTGCCAGCAGCCAAGGTTACAATCGGAACACTGAAGCTTTCTTT	CASSQGYNRNTEAFF
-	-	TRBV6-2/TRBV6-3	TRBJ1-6	TGTGCCAGCAGTTACTCCGAGACAGTCAATTCACCCCTCCACTTT	CASSYSETVNSPLHF
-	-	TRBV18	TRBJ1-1	TGTGCCAGCTCACCCAGGGTTGAGAACACTGAAGCTTTCTTT	CASSPRVENTEAFF
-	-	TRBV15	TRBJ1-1	TGTGCCACCAGCAGGACCAGGGGAACTGAAGCTTTCTTT	CATSRTRGTEAFF
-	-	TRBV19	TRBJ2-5	TGTGCCAGTAGTAAAGGGGACGGGAGTCAAGAGACCCAGTACTTC	CASSKGDGSQETQYF
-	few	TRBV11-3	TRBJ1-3	TGTGCCAGCAGCTCCGGACAGCCTGGAAACACCATATATTTT	CASSSGQPGNTIYF
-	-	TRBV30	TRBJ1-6	TGTGCCTGGGCCCATAGTGGTTCACCCCTCCACTTT	CAWAHSGSPLHF
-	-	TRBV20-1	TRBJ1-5	TGCAGTGCTAGTCGGCAGGCCTATCAGCCCCAGCATTTT	CSASRQAYQPQHF
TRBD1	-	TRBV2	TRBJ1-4	TGTGCCAGCAGGGCGGACAGGGCTATTTATGCAACTAATGAAAAACTGTTTTTT	CASRADRAIYATNEKLFF
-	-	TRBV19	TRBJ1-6	TGTGCCAGTAGTATAGGGGGACTAGACAGTCAAGCTACAAAAGCATCACCCCTCCACTTT	CASSIGGLDSQATKASPLHF
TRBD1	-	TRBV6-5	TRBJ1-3	TGTGCCAGCAGAAGAGACAGGGACTCTGGAAACACCATATATTTT	CASRRDRDSGNTIYF
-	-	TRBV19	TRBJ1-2	TGTGCCACCAATAACTACGACTATGGCTACACCTTC	CATNNYDYGYTF
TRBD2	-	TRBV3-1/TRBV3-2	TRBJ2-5	TGTGCCAGTCAGAAGCGGGAGGGGGAAGAGACCCAGTACTTC	CASQKREGEETQYF
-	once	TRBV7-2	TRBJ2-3	TGTGCCAGCAGCTTAGGGGGTAGAAGTTACGGGATCGGTACAGATACGCAGTATTTT	CASSLGGRSYGIGTDTQYF
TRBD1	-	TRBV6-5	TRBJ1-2	TGTGCCAGCAGACGACCGGGACAGGGGTATGGCTACACCTTC	CASRRPGQGYGYTF
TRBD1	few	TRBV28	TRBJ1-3	TGTGCCAGCATTCGGACAGGGGGGAACACCATATATTTT	CASIRTGGNTIYF
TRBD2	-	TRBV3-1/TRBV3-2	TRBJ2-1	TGTGCCAGCAGCCGACGGCTTAAGGGGACTAGCAGGCACAATGAGCAGTTCTTC	CASSRRLKGTSRHNEQFF
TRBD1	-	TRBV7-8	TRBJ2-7	TGTGCCAGCAGCTTAGGTGGGACAGGGGGCGAGCAGTACTTC	CASSLGGTGGEQYF
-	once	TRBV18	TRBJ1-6	TGTGCCAGCTTATCGTCCTACTCCTATAATTCACCCCTCCACTTT	CASLSSYSYNSPLHF
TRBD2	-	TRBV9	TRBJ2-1	TGTGCCAGCAGCGTAAAAGCGGGAGGGAATGAGCAGTTCTTC	CASSVKAGGNEQFF
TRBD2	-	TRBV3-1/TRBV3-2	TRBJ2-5	TGTGCCAGCAGGTCCAGGACTAGCGGGGGAGTCTTTCAAGAGACCCAGTACTTC	CASRSRTSGGVFQETQYF
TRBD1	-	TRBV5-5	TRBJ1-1	TGTGCCAGCAGCTCGGGACAGCTGAACACTGAAGCTTTCTTT	CASSSGQLNTEAFF
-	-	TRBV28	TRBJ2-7	TGTGCCAGCAGTCCCTTTTACGAGCAGTACTTC	CASSPFYEQYF
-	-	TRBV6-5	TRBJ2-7	TGTGCCAGCAGTTACTTGGGACAACCTTACGAGCAGTACTTC	CASSYLGQPYEQYF
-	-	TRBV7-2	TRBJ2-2	TGTGCCGGACATCGAGGACCGATCTCGAACACCGGGGAGCTGTTTTTT	CAGHRGPISNTGELFF
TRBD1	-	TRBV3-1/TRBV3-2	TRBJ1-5	TGTGCCAGCAGCCCGGGACAGGGGCCCAATCAGCCCCAGCATTTT	CASSPGQGPNQPQHF
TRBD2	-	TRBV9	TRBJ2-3	TGTGCCAGCAGCGTAGGGGCTAGCGGGAGTCTAACAGATACGCAGTATTTT	CASSVGASGSLTDTQYF
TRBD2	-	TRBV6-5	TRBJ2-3	TGTGCCAGCAGTTACCGGACTAGCGGGGGCACAGATACGCAGTATTTT	CASSYRTSGGTDTQYF
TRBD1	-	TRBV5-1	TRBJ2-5	TGCGCCAGCAGCCTCTCCGGACAGGGCCAAGAGACCCAGTACTTC	CASSLSGQGQETQYF
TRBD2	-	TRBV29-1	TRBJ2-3	TGCAGCGTTGAAGCGGGACTAGGGACAGATACGCAGTATTTT	CSVEAGLGTDTQYF
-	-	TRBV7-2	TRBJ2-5	TGTGCCAGCAGCCCTACCCTGGAGACCCAGTACTTC	CASSPTLETQYF